Each of the 5 T cell receptor beta chains below was sequenced from the same sample in a study of T cells in localized non-small cell lung cancer. Some clones are missing from TCRdb's copy, which holds only in-frame ones; the method was immunoSEQ multiplex PCR. There are 31,000 or so clones in the sample; around four fifths occur only once, and roughly a sixth lies in the top ten. The source was peripheral blood, collected before any cancer treatment. These receptors originate from a male donor older than 55 with stage III squamous cell lung carcinoma.

The chain is built from TRBV6-5 and TRBJ1-1; 9 bases are a match to TRBD1. Losses at the gene ends were 6 bases for V and 1 base for J; bases not matched to a gene: 6. From germline, CDR1 is MNHEY and CDR2 SVGAGI. This CDR3 contains 15 residues. The CDR3: CASRLPGQGNTEAFF. The CDR3 nucleotides read TGTGCCAGCAGACTCCCGGGACAGGGGAACACTGAAGCTTTCTTT.

The V gene is TRBV7-9, the J gene TRBJ2-1; 7 bases are shared with TRBD2. The CDR3 loop spans 13 amino acids. The germline gives CDR1 SEHNR, CDR2 FQNEAQ (reference sequence). With V trimmed by 8 bases and J by 12 bases, 13 bases remained unmatched. The CDR3 is CASLPNLSGGQFF. CDR3 DNA sequence: TGTGCCAGCCTTCCAAATCTATCGGGGGGGCAGTTCTTC. The variable domain in full, with the rest retrieved from reference TRBV7-9 and TRBJ2-1, is DTGVSQNPRHKITKRGQNVTFRCDPISEHNRLYWYRQTLGQGPEFLTYFQNEAQLEKSRLLSDRFSAERPKGSFSTLEIQRTEQGDSAMYLCASLPNLSGGQFFGPGTRLTVL.

This chain joins TRBV5-8 and TRBJ2-5; D is unresolved. The CDR3 is 14 amino acids. CDR1 is SGHTS and CDR2 is YDEGEE in the germline V gene. V gave up 1 base and J gave up 2 bases, with 9 bases separating them. CDR3: CASSLKGPQETQYF. CDR3 bases: TGTGCCAGCAGCTTGAAGGGCCCTCAAGAGACCCAGTACTTC.

The rearrangement uses TRBV5-4 and TRBJ2-1; D is ambiguous. V was trimmed by 4 bases and J by 10 bases, leaving 15 bases between them. The CDR3 sequence is 13 residues long. Germline CDR1 is SGHNT and CDR2 is YYREEE (reference sequence). The CDR3 region has the DNA TGTGCCAGCAGCGCGGAGACGCTCCTCGAGCAGTTCTTC. Protein product: CASSAETLLEQFF.

The chain carries TRBV28 and TRBJ2-3; D unresolved. Germline V gene lookup returns CDR1 MDHEN and CDR2 SYDVKM. The CDR3 length is 15 residues. Trimming left V 3 bases short and J 2 bases short, with 12 bases between. The chain's CDR3 is CASSFQVILTDTQYF. DNA for the CDR3: TGTGCCAGCAGTTTTCAGGTTATTCTCACAGATACGCAGTATTTT.